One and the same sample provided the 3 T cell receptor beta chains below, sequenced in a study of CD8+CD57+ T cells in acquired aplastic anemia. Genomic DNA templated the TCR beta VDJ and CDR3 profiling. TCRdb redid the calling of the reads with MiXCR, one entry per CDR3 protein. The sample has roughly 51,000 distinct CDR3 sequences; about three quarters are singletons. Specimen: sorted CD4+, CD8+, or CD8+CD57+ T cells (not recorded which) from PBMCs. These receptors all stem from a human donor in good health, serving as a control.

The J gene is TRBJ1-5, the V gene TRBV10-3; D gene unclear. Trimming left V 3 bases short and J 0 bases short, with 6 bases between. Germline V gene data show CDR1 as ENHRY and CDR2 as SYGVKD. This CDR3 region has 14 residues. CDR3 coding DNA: TGTGCCATCAGTGACATTAATAGCAATCAGCCCCAGCATTTT. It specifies CAISDINSNQPQHF.

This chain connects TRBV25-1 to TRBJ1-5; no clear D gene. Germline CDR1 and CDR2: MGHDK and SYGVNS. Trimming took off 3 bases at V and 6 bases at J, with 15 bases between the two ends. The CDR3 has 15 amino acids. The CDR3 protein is CASSEGAGDGQPQHF. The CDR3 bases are TGTGCCAGCAGTGAGGGTGCAGGAGACGGTCAGCCCCAGCATTTT.

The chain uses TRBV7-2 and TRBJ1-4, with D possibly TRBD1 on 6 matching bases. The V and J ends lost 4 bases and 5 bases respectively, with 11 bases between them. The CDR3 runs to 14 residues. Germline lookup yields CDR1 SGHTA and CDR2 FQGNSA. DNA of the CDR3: TGTGCCAGCAGCTCGGACAGAGAAAATGAAAAACTGTTTTTT. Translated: CASSSDRENEKLFF.